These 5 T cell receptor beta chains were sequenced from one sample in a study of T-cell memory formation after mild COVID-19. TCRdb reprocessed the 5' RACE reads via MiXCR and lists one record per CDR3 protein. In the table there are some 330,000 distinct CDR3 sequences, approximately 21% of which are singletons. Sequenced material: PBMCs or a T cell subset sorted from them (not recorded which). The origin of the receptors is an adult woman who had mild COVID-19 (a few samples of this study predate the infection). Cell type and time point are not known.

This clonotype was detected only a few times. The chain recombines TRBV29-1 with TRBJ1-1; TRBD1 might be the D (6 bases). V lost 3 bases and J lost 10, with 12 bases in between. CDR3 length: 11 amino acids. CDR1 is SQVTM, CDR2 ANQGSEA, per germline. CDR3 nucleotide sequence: TGCAGCGTTGATTGGAAAGGGGGAGCTTTCTTT. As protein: CSVDWKGGAFF. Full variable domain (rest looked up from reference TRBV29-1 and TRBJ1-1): SAVISQKPSRDICQRGTSLTIQCQVDSQVTMMFWYRQQPGQSLTLIATANQGSEATYESGFVIDKFPISRPNLTFSTLTVSNMSPEDSSIYLCSVDWKGGAFFGQGTRLTVV.

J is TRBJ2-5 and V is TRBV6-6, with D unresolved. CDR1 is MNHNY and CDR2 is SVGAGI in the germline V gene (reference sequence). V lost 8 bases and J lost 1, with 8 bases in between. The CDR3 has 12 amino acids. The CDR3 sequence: CASRAVQETQYF. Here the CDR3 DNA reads TGTGCCAGCCGGGCGGTCCAAGAGACCCAGTACTTC.

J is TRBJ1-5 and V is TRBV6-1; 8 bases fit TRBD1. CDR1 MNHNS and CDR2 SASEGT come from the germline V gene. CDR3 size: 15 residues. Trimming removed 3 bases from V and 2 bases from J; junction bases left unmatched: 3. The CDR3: CASSETGQGNQPQHF. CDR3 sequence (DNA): TGTGCCAGCAGTGAGACGGGACAGGGCAATCAGCCCCAGCATTTT.

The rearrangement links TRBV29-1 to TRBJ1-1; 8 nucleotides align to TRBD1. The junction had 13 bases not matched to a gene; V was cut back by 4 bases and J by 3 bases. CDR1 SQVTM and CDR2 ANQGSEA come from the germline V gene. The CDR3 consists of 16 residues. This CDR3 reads CSVGAIRQGTHTEAFF. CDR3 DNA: TGCAGCGTTGGGGCGATCAGACAGGGGACCCACACTGAAGCTTTCTTT.

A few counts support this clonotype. CDR3 protein: CASSWPGRGYEQYF. For the CDR3, the DNA is TGTGCCAGCTCATGGCCGGGACGGGGATACGAGCAGTACTTC. This chain joins TRBV18 and TRBJ2-7, with D perhaps matching TRBD1 or TRBD2 (5 bases each). CDR1 is KGHSH, CDR2 LQKENI, per germline. V lost 5 bases and J lost 4, with 15 bases in between. The CDR3 length is 14 residues.